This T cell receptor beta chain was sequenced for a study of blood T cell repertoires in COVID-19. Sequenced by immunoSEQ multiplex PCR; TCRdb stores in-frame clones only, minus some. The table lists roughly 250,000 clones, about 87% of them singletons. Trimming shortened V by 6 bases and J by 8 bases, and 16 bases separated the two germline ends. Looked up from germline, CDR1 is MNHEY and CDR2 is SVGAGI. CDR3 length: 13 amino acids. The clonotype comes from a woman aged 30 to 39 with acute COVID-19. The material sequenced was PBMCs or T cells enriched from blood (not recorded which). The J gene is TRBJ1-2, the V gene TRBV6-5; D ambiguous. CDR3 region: CASRSIDLSGYTF. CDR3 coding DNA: TGTGCCAGCAGATCTATTGATCTCTCGGGCTACACCTTC.